Listed below are T cell receptor beta chains from one sample, sequenced in a study of shared clonotypes between healthy human individuals. Profiling relied on immunoSEQ multiplex PCR, and the TCRdb table lists in-frame clones only, not all of them. Altogether some 1.4 million clones are present, roughly 96% being singletons, with the ten largest covering more than 0.9%. Specimen: naive CD4+ T cells sorted from blood. The receptors were sampled from a man aged 25-45 years in good health. CDR3s include the opening cysteine and the closing phenylalanine or tryptophan. A D gene is named only where the DNA matches it firmly. Only some rows state a clone size, as once, few, many or a class for expanded clones.

V gene	J gene	clone size	D gene	CDR3 protein	CDR3 DNA
TRBV9	TRBJ1-5	NA	NA	CASSVGSSNQPQHF	TGTGCCAGCAGCGTAGGGAGTAGCAATCAGCCCCAGCATTTT
TRBV15	TRBJ2-3	NA	NA	CATSRDPGEADTQYF	TGTGCCACCAGCAGAGACCCGGGGGAGGCAGATACGCAGTATTTT
TRBV25-1	TRBJ2-5	NA	NA	CASSEYSASAETQYF	TGTGCCAGCAGTGAATATTCTGCTAGCGCTGAGACCCAGTACTTC
TRBV19	TRBJ1-2	once	NA	CASSSSGRLDGYTF	TGTGCCAGTAGTTCCTCAGGGAGGCTGGATGGCTACACCTTC
TRBV10-1	TRBJ2-1	NA	NA	CASGKAGRGIYNEQFF	TGCGCCAGCGGGAAGGCCGGGCGCGGGATCTACAATGAGCAGTTCTTC
TRBV7-2	TRBJ2-5	NA	NA	CASSLPFRGLETQYF	TGTGCCAGCAGCCTTCCATTTAGGGGACTAGAGACCCAGTACTTC
TRBV9	TRBJ2-3	NA	NA	CASSVGPLWSDTQYF	TGTGCCAGCAGCGTAGGACCTCTCTGGTCAGATACGCAGTATTTT
TRBV10-1	TRBJ2-1	NA	NA	CASSDLLSGDEQFF	TGCGCCAGCAGTGATCTTCTGTCGGGGGATGAGCAGTTCTTC
TRBV19	TRBJ2-1	NA	NA	CASSIIWGSYNEQFF	TGTGCCAGTAGTATTATATGGGGCTCCTACAATGAGCAGTTCTTC
TRBV4-1	TRBJ2-5	once	NA	CASSQAPVVETQYF	TGCGCCAGCAGCCAAGCCCCAGTCGTGGAGACCCAGTACTTC
TRBV5-5	TRBJ2-6	NA	NA	CASGVSGANVLTF	TGTGCCAGCGGGGTCTCTGGGGCCAACGTCCTGACTTTC
TRBV7-9	TRBJ2-7	NA	NA	CASSPGPYEQYF	TGTGCCAGCAGCCCAGGCCCGTACGAGCAGTACTTC
TRBV11-2	TRBJ2-3	NA	NA	CASSLNLAGLIGDTQYF	TGTGCCAGCAGCTTAAATTTGGCGGGTTTAATCGGAGATACGCAGTATTTT
TRBV30	TRBJ2-3	NA	TRBD1	CAWGPGQITDTQYF	TGTGCCTGGGGCCCGGGACAGATCACAGATACGCAGTATTTT
TRBV6-1	TRBJ2-7	once	NA	CASSLGPNYEQYF	TGTGCCAGCAGTTTGGGACCGAACTACGAGCAGTACTTC
TRBV19	TRBJ2-7	NA	TRBD2	CASSIGPRTSGRVEQYF	TGTGCCAGTAGTATAGGCCCCCGGACTAGCGGGAGGGTCGAGCAGTACTTC
TRBV11-2	TRBJ2-5	NA	NA	CASSYPIRSRQETQYF	TGTGCCAGCAGCTACCCAATCCGGTCCAGGCAAGAGACCCAGTACTTC
TRBV12-2	TRBJ2-7	NA	NA	CATRTSGKTNSEQYF	TGTGCAACACGGACTAGCGGGAAAACGAATTCCGAGCAGTACTTC
TRBV5-4	TRBJ2-3	NA	NA	CASSLGRPSTDTQYF	TGTGCCAGCAGCTTGGGGCGACCTAGCACAGATACGCAGTATTTT
TRBV7-9	TRBJ2-1	few	NA	CASSPKARVANEQFF	TGTGCCAGCAGCCCTAAAGCCAGGGTGGCCAATGAGCAGTTCTTC
TRBV7-2	TRBJ1-2	NA	NA	CASSLVQSNYGYTF	TGTGCCAGCAGCTTAGTCCAGTCTAACTATGGCTACACCTTC
TRBV28	TRBJ2-3	NA	TRBD2	CASRTTSSSTDTQYF	TGTGCCAGCAGAACGACTAGCTCTAGCACAGATACGCAGTATTTT
TRBV7-8	TRBJ2-3	NA	NA	CASSLVTGVRDTQYF	TGTGCCAGCAGCTTAGTAACGGGAGTGAGGGATACGCAGTATTTT
TRBV4-1	TRBJ2-7	NA	NA	CASSQGNAFSEQYF	TGCGCCAGCAGCCAAGGGAATGCGTTTAGCGAGCAGTACTTC
TRBV25-1	TRBJ1-1	NA	NA	CASMDFRGTEAFF	TGTGCCAGCATGGATTTCCGGGGCACTGAAGCTTTCTTT
TRBV5-4	TRBJ2-5	NA	NA	CASSFSSETQYF	TGTGCCAGCAGCTTCTCGTCGGAGACCCAGTACTTC
TRBV7-2	TRBJ2-1	NA	NA	CASSIDRSANEQFF	TGTGCCAGCAGCATAGACAGGTCTGCCAATGAGCAGTTCTTC
TRBV5-6	TRBJ2-1	NA	TRBD2	CASSLRMGLAGGNEQFF	TGTGCCAGCAGCTTGAGGATGGGGCTAGCGGGAGGCAATGAGCAGTTCTTC
TRBV18	TRBJ1-5	NA	TRBD1	CASSPEGQGAFQPQHF	TGTGCCAGCTCACCAGAAGGGCAGGGGGCTTTTCAGCCCCAGCATTTT
TRBV25-1	TRBJ2-1	NA	TRBD2	CASNPTSGSGNEQFF	TGTGCCAGCAATCCAACTAGCGGGAGTGGCAATGAGCAGTTCTTC
TRBV5-5	TRBJ2-1	NA	TRBD2	CASSSSAGLADYNEQFF	TGTGCCAGCAGCTCCAGTGCGGGACTAGCGGACTACAATGAGCAGTTCTTC
TRBV29-1	TRBJ2-2	NA	NA	CSVPTGELFF	TGCAGCGTCCCGACCGGGGAGCTGTTTTTT
TRBV5-1	TRBJ1-3	once	NA	CASSQGPNSGNTIYF	TGCGCCAGCAGCCAGGGACCGAACTCTGGAAACACCATATATTTT
TRBV9	TRBJ1-5	NA	NA	CASSADVVSNQPQHF	TGTGCCAGCAGCGCAGACGTAGTTAGCAATCAGCCCCAGCATTTT
TRBV4-3	TRBJ2-1	NA	NA	CASSQDSWASAHYNEQFF	TGCGCCAGCAGCCAAGATTCATGGGCTAGCGCCCACTACAATGAGCAGTTCTTC
TRBV28	TRBJ1-2	NA	NA	CASSPLWNYGYTF	TGTGCCAGCAGCCCCCTGTGGAACTATGGCTACACCTTC
TRBV28	TRBJ2-2	once	TRBD2	CASSPSPFRWGRGTGELFF	TGTGCCAGCAGTCCATCTCCGTTTCGTTGGGGGAGGGGCACCGGGGAGCTGTTTTTT
TRBV7-6	TRBJ1-1	NA	NA	CASSFDPMNTEAFF	TGTGCCAGCAGCTTTGATCCGATGAACACTGAAGCTTTCTTT
TRBV13	TRBJ2-2	once	TRBD1	CASSTRDRGNSNTGELFF	TGTGCCAGCAGCACCCGGGACAGGGGTAATTCGAACACCGGGGAGCTGTTTTTT
TRBV27	TRBJ2-1	NA	TRBD2	CASSSGGGRYNEQFF	TGTGCCAGCAGTTCGGGGGGAGGACGATACAATGAGCAGTTCTTC
TRBV4-2	TRBJ2-7	NA	NA	CASSQDKTSYEQYF	TGTGCCAGCAGCCAAGATAAAACTTCTTACGAGCAGTACTTC
TRBV19	TRBJ1-4	NA	NA	CASSKRWERNEKLFF	TGTGCCAGTAGTAAAAGGTGGGAAAGAAACGAAAAACTGTTTTTT
TRBV19	TRBJ2-3	NA	TRBD2	CASSNPVGRVADTQYF	TGTGCCAGTAGTAACCCGGTGGGGAGGGTGGCAGATACGCAGTATTTT
TRBV7-7	TRBJ2-5	NA	TRBD2	CASSRLAGGETQYF	TGTGCCAGCAGCCGTCTAGCGGGAGGAGAGACCCAGTACTTC
TRBV5-1	TRBJ2-1	NA	NA	CASSFAENSYNEQFF	TGCGCCAGCAGCTTCGCGGAAAACTCCTACAATGAGCAGTTCTTC
TRBV6-1	TRBJ1-2	NA	NA	CASRVAQVGYGYTF	TGTGCCAGCAGAGTGGCACAGGTTGGCTATGGCTACACCTTC
TRBV2	TRBJ1-3	NA	TRBD1	CARQPSQGLSGNTIYF	TGTGCCAGACAACCCTCACAGGGGCTCTCTGGAAACACCATATATTTT
TRBV7-2	TRBJ1-2	once	NA	CASSLEAANYGYTF	TGTGCCAGCAGCTTAGAGGCTGCTAACTATGGCTACACCTTC
TRBV11-2	TRBJ1-3	NA	NA	CASRPVGGSGNTIYF	TGTGCCAGCAGACCAGTGGGGGGCTCTGGAAACACCATATATTTT
TRBV18	TRBJ1-3	NA	NA	CASSSLSGQLRGNTIYF	TGTGCCAGCTCCTCATTGTCCGGACAGCTCAGGGGAAACACCATATATTTT